This record looks at one T cell receptor (beta chain) sequence and its context. The sample's time point: week 3, after first cycle of checkpoint inhibitor. Sampling occurred pretreatment (T0) and at week 3 (W3), after cycle one of checkpoint blockade. No patient had earlier systemic cancer treatment, concurrent immunosuppressants, or another active cancer. The data were taken from a study of blood T cell dynamics during melanoma immunotherapy. Overall study context: Metastatic melanoma patients received first-line pembrolizumab or nivolumab plus ipilimumab.

Every bulk PBMC sample received the same 350 ng of DNA. Generated by immunoSEQ multiplex PCR, the TCRdb table keeps only in-frame clones and is missing some. This sample has approximately 20,000 clones, with 87% found just once. The origin of this receptor is a human donor with melanoma. Here the sequenced sample was blood, taken from a patient treated with checkpoint blockade.

CDR3 loop: CASSRRAAYEQYF. Here the CDR3 DNA reads TGTGCCAGTAGTAGGAGGGCCGCCTACGAGCAGTACTTC. The chain employs TRBV19 and TRBJ2-7, with D tentatively TRBD2 (6 bases). The germline V and J ends were trimmed by 4 bases and 2 bases, with 9 bases remaining between them. CDR1 LNHDA and CDR2 SQIVND come from the germline V gene (reference sequence). This CDR3 is built from 13 residues. Full variable domain (outside the CDR3, taken from reference TRBV19 and TRBJ2-7): DGGITQSPKYLFRKEGQNVTLSCEQNLNHDAMYWYRQDPGQGLRLIYYSQIVNDFQKGDIAEGYSVSREKKESFPLTVTSAQKNPTAFYLCASSRRAAYEQYFGPGTRLTVT.